This T cell receptor beta chain was found in a study of blood T cell repertoires in COVID-19. Study-wide background: Donors in the United States, Italy and Spain gave samples during acute or convalescent COVID-19.

Trimming left V 7 bases short and J 4 bases short, with 16 bases between. This CDR3 has 15 residues. Germline V lookup: CDR1 LNHDA, CDR2 SQIVND (reference sequence). Recovered status in Cohort 3 required two negative PCRs, clearance, or symptom resolution. Authors' methods: Researchers report that nucleated cell counts were estimated from reference gene primer amplification. Here immunoSEQ multiplex PCR was the method, and the copy in TCRdb shows in-frame clones only, minus some. V and J calls and clone size are copied from that table; D and trimming were computed from the DNA. This table has over 350,000 clones, 88% appearing once.

V usage is TRBV19 and J usage is TRBJ2-2, with D perhaps matching TRBD1 (6 bases). What was sequenced was PBMCs or T cells enriched from blood (not recorded which). This TCR was sampled from a woman between 18 and 30 years old who had recovered from COVID-19. The CDR3 nucleotides are TGTGCCAGTAAGAGGGGGAAGGAGAGCACCGGGGAGCTGTTTTTT. Amino acid sequence: CASKRGKESTGELFF.